Listed below are T cell receptor beta chains from one sample, sequenced in a study of CD8 T cells in Susac syndrome. TCRdb re-called the immunoSEQ multiplex PCR reads through MiXCR, storing one row per CDR3 protein. The repertoire includes approximately 190,000 distinct CDR3 sequences, almost 96% of them detected once, and around 0.096% sits in the top ten. Sequencing was performed on CD4+ T cells from PBMCs. Receptor source: a human donor with Susac syndrome. Each CDR3 is given with its conserved first and last residue. Each record gives: D gene, clone size, V gene, J gene, CDR3 DNA, CDR3 protein. D genes are given only for firm matches. Clone size appears in some rows only: once, few, many, or a class for an expanded clone.

d_call: NA; clone_size: NA; v_call: TRBV1; j_call: TRBJ2-1; cdr3_nt: TGCACCAGCAGCCTGGCAAGCGGGGGGAATCATGAGCAGTTCTTC; cdr3_aa: CTSSLASGGNHEQFF
d_call: NA; clone_size: NA; v_call: TRBV11-2; j_call: TRBJ2-4; cdr3_nt: TGTGCCAGCAGCTTAGAAACCCCCCGCGTCGGCAGGGGAAAGGTCAAAAACATTCAGTACTTC; cdr3_aa: CASSLETPRVGRGKVKNIQYF
d_call: NA; clone_size: once; v_call: TRBV12-5; j_call: TRBJ1-4; cdr3_nt: TGTGCTAGTGGGCCGGGAAGGGGGTCGGCTAATGAAAAACTGTTTTTT; cdr3_aa: CASGPGRGSANEKLFF
d_call: TRBD1; clone_size: NA; v_call: TRBV27; j_call: TRBJ1-1; cdr3_nt: TGTGCCAGCAGACCTTGGACAGGGAACACTGAAGCTTTCTTT; cdr3_aa: CASRPWTGNTEAFF
d_call: NA; clone_size: NA; v_call: TRBV6-2/TRBV6-3; j_call: TRBJ1-1; cdr3_nt: TGTGCCAGCAGTGACCAGACAGCAACTGAAGCTTTCTTT; cdr3_aa: CASSDQTATEAFF
d_call: NA; clone_size: NA; v_call: TRBV12-3/TRBV12-4; j_call: TRBJ2-5; cdr3_nt: TGTGCCAGCAGCCAGCTTGGCGGGACCCAGTACTTC; cdr3_aa: CASSQLGGTQYF
d_call: TRBD1; clone_size: NA; v_call: TRBV6-1; j_call: TRBJ2-4; cdr3_nt: TGTGCCAGCAGTCGAGTACAGGGGGCGCCGGAAAACATTCAGTACTTC; cdr3_aa: CASSRVQGAPENIQYF
d_call: TRBD2; clone_size: NA; v_call: TRBV20-1; j_call: TRBJ2-3; cdr3_nt: TGCAGTGCTCAGAAACTAGCGGGGGGTCAACCCCTCACAGATACGCAGTATTTT; cdr3_aa: CSAQKLAGGQPLTDTQYF
d_call: TRBD2; clone_size: NA; v_call: TRBV9; j_call: TRBJ2-3; cdr3_nt: TGTGCCAGCAGCGTATGGGCTAGCGGGGGCCCCACCATCACAGATACGCAGTATTTT; cdr3_aa: CASSVWASGGPTITDTQYF
d_call: TRBD1; clone_size: NA; v_call: TRBV12-3/TRBV12-4; j_call: TRBJ1-6; cdr3_nt: TGTGCCAGCAGAAGGACAGGGGCTAATTCACCCCTCCACTTT; cdr3_aa: CASRRTGANSPLHF
d_call: NA; clone_size: NA; v_call: TRBV6-2/TRBV6-3; j_call: TRBJ2-2; cdr3_nt: TGTGCCAGCAGTTACCTCATGAACACCGGGGAGCTGTTTTTT; cdr3_aa: CASSYLMNTGELFF
d_call: TRBD1; clone_size: NA; v_call: TRBV20-1; j_call: TRBJ1-6; cdr3_nt: TGCAGTGCTAGAGAGGTGCAGGGGGCGCAATCACCCCTCCACTTT; cdr3_aa: CSAREVQGAQSPLHF
d_call: TRBD1; clone_size: NA; v_call: TRBV7-2; j_call: TRBJ1-5; cdr3_nt: TGTGCCAGCGGAACAGGGGGCCCCTATCAGCCCCAGCATTTT; cdr3_aa: CASGTGGPYQPQHF
d_call: NA; clone_size: few; v_call: TRBV18; j_call: TRBJ2-4; cdr3_nt: TGTGCCAGCTCTCCTGGCTTAGCCAAAAACATTCAGTACTTC; cdr3_aa: CASSPGLAKNIQYF
d_call: NA; clone_size: NA; v_call: TRBV27; j_call: TRBJ1-5; cdr3_nt: TGTGCCAGCACCCGGGGGGCAGGGCAGCCCCAGCATTTT; cdr3_aa: CASTRGAGQPQHF